The next 20 T cell receptor beta chains were all read from a single sample in a study of blood T cell repertoires in COVID-19. The method was immunoSEQ multiplex PCR; TCRdb's version includes in-frame clones alone and lacks a portion of them. The data show some 220,000 clones, with around 82% seen just once and about 7% held by the top ten. The sample was peripheral blood. These receptors were taken from a woman in her 70s with acute or convalescent COVID-19.

The chain carries TRBV30 and TRBJ1-3; unclear D gene. V was trimmed by 3 bases and J by 4 bases, leaving 7 bases between them. The CDR3 length is 12 residues. Germline assignment: CDR1 GTSNPN and CDR2 SVGIG (reference sequence). In nucleotides, the CDR3 is TGTGCCTGGAGGCGGGGAGGAAACACCATATATTTT. Protein: CAWRRGGNTIYF.

The V and J genes are TRBV4-1 and TRBJ1-6; tentatively, D is TRBD1 (6 bases). CDR3 length: 15 residues. V lost 4 bases and J lost 7, with 14 bases in between. Per germline, CDR1 MGHRA and CDR2 YSYEKL. The CDR3 loop is CASSPGVYPNSPLHF. The CDR3 DNA reads TGCGCCAGCAGCCCAGGGGTATACCCAAATTCACCCCTCCACTTT.

This rearrangement joins TRBV2 to TRBJ2-1; D is uncertain. Germline CDR1 SNHLY, CDR2 FYNNEI. Between the trimmed V and J ends, which lost 6 bases and 7 bases, there was a span of 10 bases. The CDR3 spans 12 residues. CDR3 protein: CASRTRINEQFF. The CDR3 nucleotides are TGTGCCAGCAGGACAAGGATAAATGAGCAGTTCTTC.

The J gene is TRBJ2-7, the V gene TRBV5-1; the match to TRBD1 covers 10 bases. This CDR3 region has 15 residues. Germline CDR1 and CDR2: SGHRS and YFSETQ. J gave up 2 bases and V 7 bases, and 9 bases lay outside the gene matches. CDR3 nucleotides: TGCGCCAGCGGCCTGATGGGACAGGGGACCTACGAGCAGTACTTC. Translated, it gives CASGLMGQGTYEQYF.

V usage is TRBV20-1 and J usage is TRBJ2-7, with D unclear. V was clipped by 3 bases and J by 6 bases, with 9 bases between them. The CDR3 extends over 11 amino acids. Germline V gene data show CDR1 as DFQATT and CDR2 as SNEGSKA (reference sequence). In DNA, the CDR3 is TGCAGTGCTAGGGTGCAGGCCGAGCAGTACTTC. Translation gives CSARVQAEQYF.

V is TRBV12-3 or TRBV12-4 and J is TRBJ2-1; D remains ambiguous. With 3 bases removed from V and 6 bases from J, the gap between germline ends came to 9 bases. The CDR3 runs to 13 residues. CDR3 coding DNA: TGTGCCAGCAGTTTGTGGCAAACCAATGAGCAGTTCTTC. Its translation: CASSLWQTNEQFF.

The chain employs TRBV30 and TRBJ1-1; tentative D call: TRBD1 (6 bases). The CDR3 consists of 12 residues. Trimming took off 4 bases at V and 12 bases at J, with 18 bases between the two ends. Germline loops: CDR1 GTSNPN, CDR2 SVGIG (reference sequence). The CDR3 nucleotides read TGTGCCTGGATCACGGCGGGGGGCAGGTCTTTCTTT. It translates to CAWITAGGRSFF. Based on the CDR3 plus reference TRBV30 and TRBJ1-1, the full variable domain is SQTIHQWPATLVQPVGSPLSLECTVEGTSNPNLYWYRQAAGRGLQLLFYSVGIGQISSEVPQNLSASRPQDRQFILSSKKLLLSDSGFYLCAWITAGGRSFFGQGTRLTVV.

J is TRBJ1-1 and V is TRBV30; TRBD1 is a possible D gene (5 bases). Germline CDR1 reads GTSNPN; CDR2 reads SVGIG (reference sequence). V lost 1 base, J lost 7 bases, and 13 bases lay in between. There are 13 residues in the CDR3. The CDR3 region has the DNA TGTGCCTGGAGTGAATGGGGGGAGAATGAAGCTTTCTTT. The encoded protein is CAWSEWGENEAFF.

The gene calls are TRBV6-5 and TRBJ2-7, with 7 nucleotides matching TRBD2. The CDR3 contains 15 residues. Germline V gene data show CDR1 as MNHEY and CDR2 as SVGAGI. Losses at the gene ends were 4 bases for V and 0 bases for J; bases not matched to a gene: 6. The chain's CDR3 is CASSSRSGGSYEQYF. CDR3 coding DNA: TGTGCCAGCAGTTCCCGCTCGGGGGGCTCCTACGAGCAGTACTTC.

In this sample, this clone turned up once. V usage is TRBV30 and J usage is TRBJ2-2, with D possibly matching TRBD1 (6 bases). This CDR3 contains 13 residues. V was cut by 4 bases and J by 7 bases, with 13 bases left in between. Germline loops: CDR1 GTSNPN, CDR2 SVGIG (reference sequence). CDR3 DNA: TGTGCCTGGACCCTCGGACAGATCGGGGAGCTGTTTTTT. Translation gives CAWTLGQIGELFF.

V gene TRBV5-5 combines with J gene TRBJ1-4; TRBD1 agrees at 7 bases. Trimming at V came to 1 base and at J to 0 bases, leaving 3 bases not matched to a gene. This CDR3 contains 16 residues. The germline gives CDR1 SGHKS, CDR2 YYEKEE (reference sequence). CDR3 in amino acids: CASSLQGGPTNEKLFF. Here the CDR3 DNA reads TGTGCCAGCAGCTTGCAGGGGGGCCCAACTAATGAAAAACTGTTTTTT.

The chain uses TRBV5-6 and TRBJ1-5; 10 bases are shared with TRBD1. Per the germline V gene, CDR1 is SGHDT and CDR2 is YYEEEE. This CDR3 comprises 16 residues. The junction had 9 bases not matched to a gene; V was cut back by 3 bases and J by 6 bases. The DNA for the CDR3 is TGTGCCAGCAGCTGGGGGACAGGGGCTGGGGTTCAGCCCCAGCATTTT. The encoded protein is CASSWGTGAGVQPQHF.

This chain joins TRBV7-2 and TRBJ2-5; the match to TRBD2 covers 10 bases. The V gene end was trimmed by 3 bases and the J gene end by 5 bases; junction bases not matched to a gene: 3. Germline V gives CDR1 SGHTA, CDR2 FQGNSA. The CDR3 covers 14 residues. The CDR3 here is CASSFQRGGETQYF. The CDR3, as DNA: TGTGCCAGCAGCTTCCAGCGGGGGGGGGAGACCCAGTACTTC. The complete variable domain, with remaining parts taken from reference TRBV7-2 and TRBJ2-5, reads GAGVSQSPSNKVTEKGKDVELRCDPISGHTALYWYRQSLGQGLEFLIYFQGNSAPDKSGLPSDRFSAERTGGSVSTLTIQRTQQEDSAVYLCASSFQRGGETQYFGPGTRLLVL.

In its sample, this clone was seen a few times. The V gene is TRBV5-1, the J gene TRBJ1-5, with unresolved D. Germline loops: CDR1 SGHRS, CDR2 YFSETQ. V lost 0 bases to trimming and J lost 6 bases, with 7 bases between them. The CDR3 has 13 residues. The CDR3 bases are TGCGCCAGCAGCTTGGAGGCGGGTCAGCCCCAGCATTTT. Residues: CASSLEAGQPQHF.

The V call is TRBV11-2, the J call TRBJ2-7; 12 nucleotides match TRBD2. Germline CDR1 is SGHAT and CDR2 is FQNNGV. J gave up 6 bases and V 4 bases, and 4 bases lay outside the gene matches. The length of the CDR3 is 14 residues. The CDR3 is CASSYGLAGLEQYF. In DNA form, the CDR3 reads TGTGCCAGCAGCTACGGACTAGCGGGGCTCGAGCAGTACTTC.

This clone has more than one count but fewer than ten. The rearrangement links TRBV10-1 to TRBJ1-1; 7 bases fit TRBD1. The length of the CDR3 is 13 residues. Germline V gene lookup returns CDR1 WNHNN and CDR2 SYGVQD (reference sequence). With 4 bases clipped from V and 4 bases from J, the junction kept 3 bases outside the gene matches. The CDR3 protein is CASSGQGGTEAFF. The DNA for the CDR3 is TGCGCCAGCAGTGGACAGGGAGGCACTGAAGCTTTCTTT.

This chain connects TRBV5-4 to TRBJ1-2, with TRBD1 identical over 8 bases. Looked up from germline, CDR1 is SGHNT and CDR2 is YYREEE (reference sequence). This CDR3 has 14 residues. V lost 4 bases, J lost 0 bases, and 2 bases stayed unmatched. CDR3 sequence (DNA): TGTGCCAGCAGCGGGGGACAGGCTAACTATGGCTACACCTTC. Protein product: CASSGGQANYGYTF. The full variable domain, its missing parts supplied by reference TRBV5-4 and TRBJ1-2, is ETGVTQSPTHLIKTRGQQVTLRCSSQSGHNTVSWYQQALGQGPQFIFQYYREEENGRGNFPPRFSGLQFPNYSSELNVNALELDDSALYLCASSGGQANYGYTFGSGTRLTVV.

The J gene is TRBJ1-1, the V gene TRBV7-8, with 10 bases that match TRBD1. The V gene end was trimmed by 5 bases and the J gene end by 1 base; junction bases not matched to a gene: 1. Per the germline V gene, CDR1 is SGHVS and CDR2 is FQNEAQ. The length of the CDR3 is 14 residues. The CDR3 is CASSRDRGNTEAFF. The DNA of the CDR3 is TGTGCCAGCAGCCGGGACAGGGGGAACACTGAAGCTTTCTTT. Based on the CDR3 plus reference TRBV7-8 and TRBJ1-1, the full variable domain is GAGVSQSPRYKVAKRGQDVALRCDPISGHVSLFWYQQALGQGPEFLTYFQNEAQLDKSGLPSDRFFAERPEGSVSTLKIQRTQQEDSAVYLCASSRDRGNTEAFFGQGTRLTVV.

J is TRBJ2-7 and V is TRBV5-8, with a tentative D call TRBD1 (6 bases). This CDR3 contains 14 residues. V lost 4 bases, J lost 1 base, and 12 bases lay in between. CDR1 is SGHTS, CDR2 YDEGEE, per germline. CDR3 DNA: TGTGCCAGCAGCCCCCAGGGACATTCCTACGAGCAGTACGTC. Its translation: CASSPQGHSYEQYV.

CDR3 region: CASSETTATDTQYF. CDR3 bases: TGTGCCAGCAGTGAGACTACTGCCACAGATACGCAGTATTTT. The chain links TRBV6-4 to TRBJ2-3; maybe TRBD2 (5 bases). Trimming cost V 3 bases and J 2 bases, with 9 bases left between them. The CDR3 loop spans 14 amino acids. Germline V CDR1 and CDR2: MRHNA, SNTAGT.